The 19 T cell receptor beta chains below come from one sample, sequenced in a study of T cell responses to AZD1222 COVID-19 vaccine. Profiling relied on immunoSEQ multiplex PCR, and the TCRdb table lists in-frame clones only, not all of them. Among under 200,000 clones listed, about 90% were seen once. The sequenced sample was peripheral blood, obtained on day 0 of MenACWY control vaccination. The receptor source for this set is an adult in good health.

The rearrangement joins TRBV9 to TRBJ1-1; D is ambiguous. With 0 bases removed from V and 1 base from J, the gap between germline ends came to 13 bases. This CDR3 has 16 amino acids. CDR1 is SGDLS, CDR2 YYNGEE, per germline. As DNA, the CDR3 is TGTGCCAGCAGCGTAGGTGGAGGTCTAGCGAACACTGAAGCTTTCTTT. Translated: CASSVGGGLANTEAFF.

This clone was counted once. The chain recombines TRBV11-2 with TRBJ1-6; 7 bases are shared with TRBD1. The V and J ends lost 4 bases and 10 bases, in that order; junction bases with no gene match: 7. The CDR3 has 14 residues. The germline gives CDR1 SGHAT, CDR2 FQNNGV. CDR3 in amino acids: CASSSRQGGSPLHF. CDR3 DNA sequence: TGTGCCAGCAGCTCCCGACAGGGTGGCTCACCCCTCCACTTT.

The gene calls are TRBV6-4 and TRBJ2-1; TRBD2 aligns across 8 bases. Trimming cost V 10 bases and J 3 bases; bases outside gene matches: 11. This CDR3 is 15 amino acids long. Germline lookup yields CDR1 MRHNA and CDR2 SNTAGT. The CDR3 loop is CATTTTAGDYNEQFF. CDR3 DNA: TGTGCCACCACCACTACAGCGGGAGACTACAATGAGCAGTTCTTC.

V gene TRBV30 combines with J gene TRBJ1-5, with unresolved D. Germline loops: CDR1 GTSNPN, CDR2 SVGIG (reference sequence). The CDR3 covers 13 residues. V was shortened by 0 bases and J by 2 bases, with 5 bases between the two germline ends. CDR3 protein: CAWSVVRNQPQHF. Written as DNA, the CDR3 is TGTGCCTGGAGTGTGGTCCGCAATCAGCCCCAGCATTTT.

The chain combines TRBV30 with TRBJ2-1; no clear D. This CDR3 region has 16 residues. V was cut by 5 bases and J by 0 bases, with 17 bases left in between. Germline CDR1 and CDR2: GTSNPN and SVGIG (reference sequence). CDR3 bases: TGTGCCTGGGTTCCCTCCCCATTCGACTCCTACAATGAGCAGTTCTTC. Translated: CAWVPSPFDSYNEQFF.

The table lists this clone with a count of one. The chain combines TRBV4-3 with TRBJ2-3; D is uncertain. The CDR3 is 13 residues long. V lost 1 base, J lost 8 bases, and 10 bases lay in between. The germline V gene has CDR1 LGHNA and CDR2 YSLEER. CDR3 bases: TGCGCCAGCAGCCAAGGAGCCCTAGGTACGCAGTATTTT. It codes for CASSQGALGTQYF.

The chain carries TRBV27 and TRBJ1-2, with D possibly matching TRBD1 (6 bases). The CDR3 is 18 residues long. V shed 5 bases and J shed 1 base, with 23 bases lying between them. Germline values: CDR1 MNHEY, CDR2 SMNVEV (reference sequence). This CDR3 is CASSHLTGTLRLNYGYTF. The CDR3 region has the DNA TGTGCCAGCAGTCACCTTACAGGGACACTAAGACTTAACTATGGCTACACCTTC.

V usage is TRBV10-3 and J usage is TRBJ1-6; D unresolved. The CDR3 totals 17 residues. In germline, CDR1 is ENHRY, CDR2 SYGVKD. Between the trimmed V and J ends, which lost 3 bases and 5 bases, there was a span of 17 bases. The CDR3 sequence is CAISELNSPRNNSPLHF. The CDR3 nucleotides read TGTGCCATCAGTGAACTTAACAGTCCGAGAAATAATTCACCCCTCCACTTT.

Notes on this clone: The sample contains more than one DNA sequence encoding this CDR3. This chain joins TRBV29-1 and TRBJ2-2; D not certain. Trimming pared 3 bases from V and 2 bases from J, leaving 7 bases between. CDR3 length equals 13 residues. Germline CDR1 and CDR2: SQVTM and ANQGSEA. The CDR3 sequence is CSVDRGNTGELFF. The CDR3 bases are TGCAGCGTTGACCGAGGTAACACCGGGGAGCTGTTTTTT.

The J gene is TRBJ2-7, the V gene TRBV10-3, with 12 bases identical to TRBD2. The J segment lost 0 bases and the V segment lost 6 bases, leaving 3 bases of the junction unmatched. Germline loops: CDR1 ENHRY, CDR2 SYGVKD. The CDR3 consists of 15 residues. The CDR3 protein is CAISQTSGSSYEQYF. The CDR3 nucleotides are TGTGCCATCAGCCAGACTAGCGGGAGCTCCTACGAGCAGTACTTC.

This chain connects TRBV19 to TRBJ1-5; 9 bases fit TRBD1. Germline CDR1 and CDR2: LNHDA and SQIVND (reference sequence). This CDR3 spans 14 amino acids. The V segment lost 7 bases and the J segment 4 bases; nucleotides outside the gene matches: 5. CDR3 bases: TGTGCCAGTACTACGGGACAGGGAAATCAGCCCCAGCATTTT. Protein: CASTTGQGNQPQHF.

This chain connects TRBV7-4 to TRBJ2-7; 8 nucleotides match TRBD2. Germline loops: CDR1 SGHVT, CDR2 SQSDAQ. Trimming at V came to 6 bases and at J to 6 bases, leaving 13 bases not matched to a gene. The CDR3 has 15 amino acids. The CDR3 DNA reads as TGTGCCAGCAGTTGGGGCAAGCGGGAGAATGTCGAGCAGTACTTC. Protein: CASSWGKRENVEQYF.

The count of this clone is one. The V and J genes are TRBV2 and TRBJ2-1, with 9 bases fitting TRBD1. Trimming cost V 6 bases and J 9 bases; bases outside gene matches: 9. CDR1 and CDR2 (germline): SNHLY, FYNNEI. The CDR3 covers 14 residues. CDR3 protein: CASSPRTGEGEQFF. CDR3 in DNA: TGTGCCAGCAGCCCTAGGACAGGGGAGGGTGAGCAGTTCTTC.

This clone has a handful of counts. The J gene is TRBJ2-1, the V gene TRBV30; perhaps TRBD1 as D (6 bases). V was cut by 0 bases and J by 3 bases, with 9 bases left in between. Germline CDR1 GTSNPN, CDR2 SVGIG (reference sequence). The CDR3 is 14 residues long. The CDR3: CAWSVGDNYNEQFF. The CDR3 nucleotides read TGTGCCTGGAGTGTCGGGGACAACTACAATGAGCAGTTCTTC.

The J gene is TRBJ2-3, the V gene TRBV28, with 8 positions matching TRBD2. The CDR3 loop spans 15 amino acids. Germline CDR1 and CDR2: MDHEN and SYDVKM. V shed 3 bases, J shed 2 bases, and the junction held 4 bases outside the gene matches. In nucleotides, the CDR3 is TGTGCCAGCAGTTTTCCTAGCGGGCCCACAGATACGCAGTATTTT. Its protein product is CASSFPSGPTDTQYF.

The CDR3 DNA reads TGTGCCAGCAGCCAAGAATCGGCGGTACTATACGAGCAGTACTTC. Its protein is CASSQESAVLYEQYF. This chain connects TRBV3-1 (or the pseudogene TRBV3-2) to TRBJ2-7; D unclear. Trimming removed 0 bases from V and 4 bases from J, with 13 bases in between. The CDR3 consists of 15 residues. Germline values: CDR1 LGHDT, CDR2 YNNKEL (reference sequence).

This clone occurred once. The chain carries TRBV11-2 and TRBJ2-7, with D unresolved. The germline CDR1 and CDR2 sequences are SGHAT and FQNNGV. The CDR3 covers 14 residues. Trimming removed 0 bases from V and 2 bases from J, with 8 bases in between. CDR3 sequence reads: CASSLDRGAYEQYF. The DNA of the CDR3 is TGTGCCAGCAGCTTAGATCGAGGCGCCTACGAGCAGTACTTC.

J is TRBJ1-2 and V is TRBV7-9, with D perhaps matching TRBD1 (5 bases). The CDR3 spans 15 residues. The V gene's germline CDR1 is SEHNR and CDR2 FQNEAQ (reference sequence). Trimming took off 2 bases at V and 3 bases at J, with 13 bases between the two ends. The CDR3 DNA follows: TGTGCCAGCAGCTTATCCAGGGAGGGAGACTATGGCTACACCTTC. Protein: CASSLSREGDYGYTF.

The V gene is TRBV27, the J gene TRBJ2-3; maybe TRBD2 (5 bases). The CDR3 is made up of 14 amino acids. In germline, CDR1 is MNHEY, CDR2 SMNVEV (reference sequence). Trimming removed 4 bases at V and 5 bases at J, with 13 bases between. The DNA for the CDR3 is TGTGCCAGCAGTTACCGATGGACTGGAGATACGCAGTATTTT. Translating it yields CASSYRWTGDTQYF.